This T cell receptor beta chain was sequenced for a study of chemoradiotherapy in HPV16-positive cancers. Turning to the study itself: Candidate HPV-specific clones and shared TCR motifs came from two HPV16-positive patients.

Clones were read by immunoSEQ multiplex PCR, and TCRdb kept only the in-frame ones, dropping some. Found here are tens of thousands of clones, over 75% of them singletons; the top ten hold 3.5% to 4%. Concerning this clone itself: The antigen remains unidentified.

Points from the study as a whole: Candidate HPV-specific clones and E7-related TCR motifs grew in tumor during treatment. Functional assays defining HPV-specific T cells used only a couple of HPV16-positive patients.

Repeated repertoire sampling spanned the course of chemoradiotherapy. Per germline, CDR1 SGHAT and CDR2 FQNNGV. Trimming removed 7 bases at V and 1 base at J, with 9 bases between. The CDR3 spans 13 residues. Sequences were derived from blood, sampled from a patient who underwent chemoradiotherapy. The chain has TRBV11-2 and TRBJ2-3; D not resolved. This sequence originates from a human donor with HPV-associated anogenital cancer. As DNA, the CDR3 is TGTGCCAGCACCATCGCGGGCACAGATACGCAGTATTTT. It translates to CASTIAGTDTQYF.